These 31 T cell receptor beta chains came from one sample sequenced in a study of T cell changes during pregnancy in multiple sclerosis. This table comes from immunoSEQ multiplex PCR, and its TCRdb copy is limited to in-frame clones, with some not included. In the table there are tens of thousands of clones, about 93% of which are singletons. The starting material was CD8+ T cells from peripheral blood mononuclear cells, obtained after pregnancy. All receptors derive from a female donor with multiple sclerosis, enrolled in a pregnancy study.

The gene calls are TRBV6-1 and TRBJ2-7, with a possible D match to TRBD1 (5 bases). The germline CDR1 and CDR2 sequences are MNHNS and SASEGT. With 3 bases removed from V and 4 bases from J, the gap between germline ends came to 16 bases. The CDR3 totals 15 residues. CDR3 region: CASSESSTGLYEQYF. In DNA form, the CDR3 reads TGTGCCAGCAGTGAGTCTTCCACAGGCCTTTACGAGCAGTACTTC.

The CDR3 DNA follows: TGCGCCAGCACGGGAGGGGGGTACCTCGGGGATACGCAGTATTTT. This sequence encodes CASTGGGYLGDTQYF. The chain uses TRBV5-1 and TRBJ2-3; the match to TRBD2 covers 8 bases. This CDR3 region has 15 residues. The V gene's germline CDR1 is SGHRS and CDR2 YFSETQ. Unmatched junction bases numbered 12, after V lost 6 bases and J lost 6 bases.

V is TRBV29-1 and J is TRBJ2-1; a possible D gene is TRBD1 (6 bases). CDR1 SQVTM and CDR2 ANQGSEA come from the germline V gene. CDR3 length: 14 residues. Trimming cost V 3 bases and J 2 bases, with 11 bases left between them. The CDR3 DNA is TGCAGCGTTGAGAGCACAGGGACCTACAATGAGCAGTTCTTC. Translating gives CSVESTGTYNEQFF.

This chain's CDR3 is CASSFRTSERGETQYF. As DNA, the CDR3 is TGCGCCAGCAGCTTCAGAACTAGCGAAAGGGGGGAGACCCAGTACTTC. The genes are TRBV5-1 and TRBJ2-5; TRBD2 might be the D (7 bases). V was trimmed by 2 bases and J by 5 bases, leaving 19 bases between them. Germline V gene data show CDR1 as SGHRS and CDR2 as YFSETQ. The CDR3 length is 16 residues.

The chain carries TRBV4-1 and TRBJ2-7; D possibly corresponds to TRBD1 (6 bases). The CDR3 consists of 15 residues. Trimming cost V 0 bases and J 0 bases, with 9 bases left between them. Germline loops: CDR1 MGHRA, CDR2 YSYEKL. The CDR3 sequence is CASSQEQGISYEQYF. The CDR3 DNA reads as TGCGCCAGCAGCCAAGAACAGGGTATCTCCTACGAGCAGTACTTC.

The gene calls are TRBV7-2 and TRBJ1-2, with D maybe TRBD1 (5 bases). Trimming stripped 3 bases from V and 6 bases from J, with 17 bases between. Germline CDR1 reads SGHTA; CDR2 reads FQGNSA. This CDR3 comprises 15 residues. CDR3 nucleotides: TGTGCCAGCAGCTTTGAACAGGTGCCCCGTGATGGCTACACCTTC. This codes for CASSFEQVPRDGYTF.

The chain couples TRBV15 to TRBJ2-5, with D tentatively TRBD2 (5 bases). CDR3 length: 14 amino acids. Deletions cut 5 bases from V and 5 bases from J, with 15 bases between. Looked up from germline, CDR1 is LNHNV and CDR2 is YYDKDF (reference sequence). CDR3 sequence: CATSRPGWRETQYF. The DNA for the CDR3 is TGTGCCACCAGCCGGCCTGGATGGAGGGAGACCCAGTACTTC.

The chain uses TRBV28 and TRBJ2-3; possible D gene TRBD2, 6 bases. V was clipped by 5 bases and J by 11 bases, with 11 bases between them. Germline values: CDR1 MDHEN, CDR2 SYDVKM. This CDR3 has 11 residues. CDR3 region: CASSNLGLQYF. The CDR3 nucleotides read TGTGCCAGCAGTAACTTGGGACTGCAGTATTTT.

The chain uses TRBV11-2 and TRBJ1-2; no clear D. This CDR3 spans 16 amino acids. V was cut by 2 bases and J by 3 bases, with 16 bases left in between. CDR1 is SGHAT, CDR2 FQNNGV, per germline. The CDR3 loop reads CASSLFPREADYGYTF. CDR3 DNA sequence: TGTGCCAGCAGCTTATTCCCCCGGGAGGCCGACTATGGCTACACCTTC.

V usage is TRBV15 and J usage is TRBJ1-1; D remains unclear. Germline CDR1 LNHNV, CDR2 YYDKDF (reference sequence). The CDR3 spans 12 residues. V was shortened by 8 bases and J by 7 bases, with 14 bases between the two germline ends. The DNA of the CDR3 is TGTGCCACCCTTGGTCCCGGAGGTGAAGCTTTCTTT. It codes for CATLGPGGEAFF.

CDR3 sequence: CASSFSLLSNQPQHF. In DNA form, the CDR3 reads TGTGCCAGCAGTTTCTCCTTACTCAGCAATCAGCCCCAGCATTTT. The rearrangement links TRBV27 to TRBJ1-5; D is ambiguous. V lost 3 bases and J 1 base, leaving 10 bases between the germline ends. In germline, CDR1 is MNHEY, CDR2 SMNVEV (reference sequence). The CDR3 spans 15 residues.

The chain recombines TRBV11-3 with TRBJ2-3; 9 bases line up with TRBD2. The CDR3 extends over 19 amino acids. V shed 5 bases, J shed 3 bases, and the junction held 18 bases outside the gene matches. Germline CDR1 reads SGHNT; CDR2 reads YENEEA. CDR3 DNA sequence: TGTGCCAGCAGCCCAGACCGGGATAGCGGGAGTAAAGGAACAGATACGCAGTATTTT. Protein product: CASSPDRDSGSKGTDTQYF.

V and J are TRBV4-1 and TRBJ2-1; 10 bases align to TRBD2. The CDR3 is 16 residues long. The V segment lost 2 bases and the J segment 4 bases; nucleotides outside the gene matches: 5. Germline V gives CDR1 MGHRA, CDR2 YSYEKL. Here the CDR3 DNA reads TGCGCCAGCAGCCAATTGCCTAGCGGGAGTTACAATGAGCAGTTCTTC. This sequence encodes CASSQLPSGSYNEQFF.

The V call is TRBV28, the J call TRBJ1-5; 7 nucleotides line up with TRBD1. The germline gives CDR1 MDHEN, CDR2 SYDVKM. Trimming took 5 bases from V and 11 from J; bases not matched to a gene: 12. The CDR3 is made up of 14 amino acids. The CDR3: CASSESDRVDTQHF. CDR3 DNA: TGTGCCAGCAGTGAATCCGACAGGGTAGATACCCAGCATTTT.

In DNA form, the CDR3 reads TGTGCCAGCAGTCCTTACAGAGGGGGACAGAGCGGCTACACCTTC. It yields the protein CASSPYRGGQSGYTF. The J gene is TRBJ1-2, the V gene TRBV6-5; 7 nucleotides line up with TRBD1. Germline CDR1 MNHEY, CDR2 SVGAGI. This CDR3 has 15 amino acids. Germline trimming cut 5 bases from V and 8 bases from J; bases unmatched to any gene: 14.

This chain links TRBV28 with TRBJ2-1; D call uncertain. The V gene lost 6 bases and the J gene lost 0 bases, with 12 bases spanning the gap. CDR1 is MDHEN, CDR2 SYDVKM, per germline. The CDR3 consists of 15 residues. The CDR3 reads CASSPGTTSYNEQFF. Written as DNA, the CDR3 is TGTGCCAGCAGCCCCGGAACTACCTCCTACAATGAGCAGTTCTTC.

As DNA, the CDR3 is TGTGCCAGCAGCCGTTACGCACTTAGCAATCAGCCCCAGCATTTT. Translation gives CASSRYALSNQPQHF. The rearrangement uses TRBV6-5 and TRBJ1-5; D remains ambiguous. The CDR3 extends over 15 amino acids. Per the germline V gene, CDR1 is MNHEY and CDR2 is SVGAGI. V lost 6 bases to trimming and J lost 0 bases, with 12 bases between them.

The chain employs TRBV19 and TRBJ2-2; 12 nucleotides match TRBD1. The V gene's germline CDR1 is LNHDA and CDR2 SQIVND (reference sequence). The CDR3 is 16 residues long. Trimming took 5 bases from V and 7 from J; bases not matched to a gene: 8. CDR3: CASSPRDRGLSGELFF. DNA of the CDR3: TGTGCCAGTAGTCCTCGGGACAGGGGGCTTAGCGGGGAGCTGTTTTTT.

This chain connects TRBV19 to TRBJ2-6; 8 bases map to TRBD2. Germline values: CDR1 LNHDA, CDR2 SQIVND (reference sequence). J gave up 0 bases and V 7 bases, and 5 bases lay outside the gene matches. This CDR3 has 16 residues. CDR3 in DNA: TGTGCCAGTACAGCGGGGGAAGTCTCTGGGGCCAACGTCCTGACTTTC. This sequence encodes CASTAGEVSGANVLTF.

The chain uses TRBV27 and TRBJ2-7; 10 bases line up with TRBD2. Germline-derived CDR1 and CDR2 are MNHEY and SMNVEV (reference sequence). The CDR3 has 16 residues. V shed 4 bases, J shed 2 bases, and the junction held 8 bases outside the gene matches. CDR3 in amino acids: CASSWDLAGAAYEQYF. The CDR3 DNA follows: TGTGCCAGCAGTTGGGATCTAGCGGGAGCTGCCTACGAGCAGTACTTC.

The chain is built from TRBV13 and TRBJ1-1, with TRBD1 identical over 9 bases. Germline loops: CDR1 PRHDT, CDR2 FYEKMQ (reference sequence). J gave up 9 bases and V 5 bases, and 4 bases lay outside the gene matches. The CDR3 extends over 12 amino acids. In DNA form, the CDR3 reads TGTGCCAGCAGCGCTACAGGGGGCCAAGCTTTCTTT. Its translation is CASSATGGQAFF.

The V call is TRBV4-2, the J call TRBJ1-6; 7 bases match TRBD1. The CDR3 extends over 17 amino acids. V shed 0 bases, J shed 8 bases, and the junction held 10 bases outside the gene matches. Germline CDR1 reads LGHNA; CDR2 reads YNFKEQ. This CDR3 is CASSQDPDREGHSPLHF. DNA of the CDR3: TGTGCCAGCAGCCAAGATCCCGACAGGGAAGGGCATTCACCCCTCCACTTT.

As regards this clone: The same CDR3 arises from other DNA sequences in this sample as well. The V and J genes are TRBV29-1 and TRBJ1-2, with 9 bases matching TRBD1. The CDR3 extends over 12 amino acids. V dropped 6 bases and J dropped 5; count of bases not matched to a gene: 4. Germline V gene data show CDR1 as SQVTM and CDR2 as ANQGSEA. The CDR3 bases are TGCAGCGTAGAGGACAGGGGATATGGCTACACCTTC. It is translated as CSVEDRGYGYTF.

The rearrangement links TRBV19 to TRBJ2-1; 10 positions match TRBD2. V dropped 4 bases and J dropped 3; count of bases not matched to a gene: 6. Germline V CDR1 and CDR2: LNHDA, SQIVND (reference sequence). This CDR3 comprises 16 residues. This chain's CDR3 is CASSTTGLANYNEQFF. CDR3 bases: TGTGCCAGTAGTACGACGGGACTAGCGAACTACAATGAGCAGTTCTTC.

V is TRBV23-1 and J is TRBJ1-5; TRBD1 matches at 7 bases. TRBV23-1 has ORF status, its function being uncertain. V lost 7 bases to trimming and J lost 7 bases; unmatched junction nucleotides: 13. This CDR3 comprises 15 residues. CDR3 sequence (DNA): TGCGCCAGCACCCTCCGACAGGGCACCCACCAGCCCCAGCATTTT. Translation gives CASTLRQGTHQPQHF.

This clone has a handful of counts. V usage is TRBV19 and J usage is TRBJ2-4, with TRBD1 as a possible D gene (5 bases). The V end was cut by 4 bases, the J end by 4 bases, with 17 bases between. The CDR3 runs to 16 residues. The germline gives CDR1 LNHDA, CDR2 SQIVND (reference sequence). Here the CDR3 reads CASSNPQGKDKNIQYF. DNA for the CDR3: TGTGCCAGTAGTAATCCTCAGGGTAAAGATAAAAACATTCAGTACTTC. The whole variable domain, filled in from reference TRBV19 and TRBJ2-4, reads DGGITQSPKYLFRKEGQNVTLSCEQNLNHDAMYWYRQDPGQGLRLIYYSQIVNDFQKGDIAEGYSVSREKKESFPLTVTSAQKNPTAFYLCASSNPQGKDKNIQYFGAGTRLSVL.

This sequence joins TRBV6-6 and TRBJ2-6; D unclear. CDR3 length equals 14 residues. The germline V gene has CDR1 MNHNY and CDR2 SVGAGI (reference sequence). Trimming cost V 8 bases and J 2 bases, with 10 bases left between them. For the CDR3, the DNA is TGTGCCAGCCGAGCTAGTGCTGGGGCCAACGTCCTGACTTTC. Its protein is CASRASAGANVLTF.

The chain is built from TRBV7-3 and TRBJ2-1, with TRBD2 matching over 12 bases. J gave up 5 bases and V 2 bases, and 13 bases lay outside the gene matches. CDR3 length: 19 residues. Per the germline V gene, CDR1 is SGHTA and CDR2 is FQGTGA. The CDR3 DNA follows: TGTGCCAGCAGCTTATCTCGACTAGCGGGAGTCGCCAGAGACAATGAGCAGTTCTTC. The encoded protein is CASSLSRLAGVARDNEQFF.

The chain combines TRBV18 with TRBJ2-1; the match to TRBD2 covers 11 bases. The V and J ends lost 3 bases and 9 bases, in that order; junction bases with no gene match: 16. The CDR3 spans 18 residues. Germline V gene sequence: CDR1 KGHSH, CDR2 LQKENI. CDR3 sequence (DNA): TGTGCCAGCTCACCGTTAGCGGGAGGGCCCGGCCTAGTCGCTGAGCAGTTCTTC. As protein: CASSPLAGGPGLVAEQFF.

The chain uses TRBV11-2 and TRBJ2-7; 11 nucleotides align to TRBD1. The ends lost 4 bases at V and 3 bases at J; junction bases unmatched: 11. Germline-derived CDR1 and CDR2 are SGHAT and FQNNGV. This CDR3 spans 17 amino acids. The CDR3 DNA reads TGTGCCAGCAGCTCCCGGGACAGGGGGAGCCAGGACTACGAGCAGTACTTC. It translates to CASSSRDRGSQDYEQYF.

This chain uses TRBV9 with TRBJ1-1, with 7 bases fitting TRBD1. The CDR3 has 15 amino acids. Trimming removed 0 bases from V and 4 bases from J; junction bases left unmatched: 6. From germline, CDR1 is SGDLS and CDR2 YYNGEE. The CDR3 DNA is TGTGCCAGCAGCGTAGCGTACAGGGGATCCACTGAAGCTTTCTTT. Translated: CASSVAYRGSTEAFF.